The 16 T cell receptor beta chains presented below share a single source sample, sequenced in a study of cytomegalovirus exposure and HLA in healthy donors. The study ran its PCR with 60 Vbeta and 13 Jbeta primers. Measured with immunoSEQ multiplex PCR; TCRdb has only the in-frame clones, and not every one. The table has about 83,000 clones, roughly 75% seen once. The sequencing input was PBMCs. All receptors derive from a man aged 55-75 years in good health and CMV-seronegative.

The rearrangement links TRBV4-1 to TRBJ2-7; D may be TRBD2 (5 bases). Between the trimmed V and J ends, which lost 0 bases and 3 bases, there was a span of 12 bases. The CDR3 runs to 15 residues. Germline CDR1 and CDR2: MGHRA and YSYEKL. The CDR3 sequence: CASSQERGSRYEQYF. The CDR3 DNA is TGCGCCAGCAGCCAAGAACGAGGGAGCCGCTACGAGCAGTACTTC.

The V gene is TRBV4-1, the J gene TRBJ1-6; 8 positions match TRBD1. The CDR3 has 15 residues. Trimming cost V 3 bases and J 10 bases; bases outside gene matches: 8. Per the germline V gene, CDR1 is MGHRA and CDR2 is YSYEKL. This CDR3 reads CASSHETGVGSPLHF. For the CDR3, the DNA is TGCGCCAGCAGCCATGAGACAGGGGTGGGATCACCCCTCCACTTT.

The chain uses TRBV25-1 and TRBJ1-6; D may be TRBD1 (6 bases). The length of the CDR3 is 16 residues. V was pared by 3 bases and J by 10 bases, with 19 bases between. Germline-derived CDR1 and CDR2 are MGHDK and SYGVNS. This chain's CDR3 is CASSDSGWQGWSPLHF. DNA of the CDR3: TGTGCCAGCAGTGACTCCGGGTGGCAGGGGTGGTCACCCCTCCACTTT. Combining the CDR3 with reference TRBV25-1 and TRBJ1-6 gives the whole variable domain EADIYQTPRYLVIGTGKKITLECSQTMGHDKMYWYQQDPGMELHLIHYSYGVNSTEKGDLSSESTVSRIRTEHFPLTLESARPSHTSQYLCASSDSGWQGWSPLHFGNGTRLTVT.

V and J are TRBV6-5 and TRBJ2-7; maybe TRBD1 (6 bases). CDR3 length: 13 residues. The V end was cut by 4 bases, the J end by 6 bases, with 13 bases between. CDR1 and CDR2 (germline): MNHEY, SVGAGI. The CDR3 coding sequence is TGTGCCAGCAGTTGGGACAACGAAGGCGAGCAGTACTTC. Protein: CASSWDNEGEQYF.

This sequence joins TRBV10-3 and TRBJ2-2; 7 positions match TRBD2. This CDR3 region has 17 residues. V lost 0 bases to trimming and J lost 0 bases; unmatched junction nucleotides: 4. Germline V gene data show CDR1 as ENHRY and CDR2 as SYGVKD. In nucleotides, the CDR3 is TGTGCCATCAGTGAGTCGACTAGCTCTACGAACACCGGGGAGCTGTTTTTT. Translating gives CAISESTSSTNTGELFF.

Remarks on this clone: Mismatch with germline at one junction end may stem from a read error. This chain joins TRBV7-9 and TRBJ1-5; D unclear. The CDR3 is made up of 12 amino acids. CDR1 is SEHNR and CDR2 is FQNEAQ in the germline V gene (reference sequence). The CDR3 DNA follows: TGTTCCAGCAGCGCCTACAATCAGCCCCAGCATTTT. Translation: CSSSAYNQPQHF.

V is TRBV29-1 and J is TRBJ1-1, with D perhaps matching TRBD1 (6 bases). The CDR3 sequence is 14 residues long. The V end lost 7 bases, the J end lost 12 bases, and 27 bases lay between the germline ends. Germline CDR1 is SQVTM and CDR2 is ANQGSEA. The CDR3 DNA reads as TGCAGCGATGACCTCTGGGGGGGGCTGGGTCGGTCTTTCTTT. Amino acid sequence: CSDDLWGGLGRSFF.

The J gene is TRBJ1-1, the V gene TRBV29-1; D might be TRBD1 (6 bases). Germline CDR1 reads SQVTM; CDR2 reads ANQGSEA. V shed 4 bases and J shed 8 bases, with 14 bases lying between them. The CDR3 totals 12 residues. The CDR3 reads CSVGGGSSEAFF. Here the CDR3 DNA reads TGCAGCGTTGGAGGGGGTTCTTCGGAAGCTTTCTTT.

The V call is TRBV4-2, the J call TRBJ1-2; a weak D match, TRBD1 (6 bases). The V gene lost 1 base and the J gene lost 0 bases, with 18 bases spanning the gap. Germline V CDR1 and CDR2: LGHNA, YNFKEQ. This CDR3 spans 18 amino acids. The CDR3 protein is CASSQVGGGSGANYGYTF. The CDR3 DNA sequence: TGTGCCAGCAGCCAAGTGGGAGGGGGATCTGGGGCTAACTATGGCTACACCTTC.

This chain uses TRBV4-1 with TRBJ1-6, with TRBD1 as a possible D gene (5 bases). Trimming removed 0 bases at V and 9 bases at J, with 12 bases between. Germline V gives CDR1 MGHRA, CDR2 YSYEKL. The CDR3 contains 15 residues. CDR3 sequence (DNA): TGCGCCAGCAGCCAAGATAGGGGCTATTCTTCACCCCTCCACTTT. Its protein product is CASSQDRGYSSPLHF.

The chain joins TRBV21-1 to TRBJ2-1; the DNA was not compared with TRBD2, the D call given in the table. TRBV21-1 is a pseudogene locus. The CDR3 is made up of 11 amino acids. The CDR3 nucleotides read TGTGCCAGCAGCCCCTCGGATGAGCAGTTCTTC. Residues: CASSPSDEQFF.

The V and J genes are TRBV7-9 and TRBJ1-4; the D gene is possibly TRBD1 (6 bases). V was trimmed by 5 bases and J by 11 bases, leaving 12 bases between them. This CDR3 contains 12 residues. Germline CDR1 SEHNR, CDR2 FQNEAQ (reference sequence). The CDR3 DNA reads as TGTGCCAGCAGCCTAGAGGGGGGGAAACTGTTTTTT. This encodes CASSLEGGKLFF.

The rearrangement links TRBV23-1 to TRBJ1-5; TRBD1 might be the D (6 bases). TRBV23-1 is treated as an ORF (open reading frame) with a function not yet certain. This CDR3 has 15 amino acids. The V and J ends lost 1 base and 7 bases respectively, with 14 bases between them. The CDR3: CASSQYTGCGQPQHF. CDR3 nucleotides: TGCGCCAGCAGTCAATATACAGGGTGCGGGCAGCCCCAGCATTTT.

J is TRBJ2-7 and V is TRBV4-1, with D tentatively TRBD1 (6 bases). Between the trimmed V and J ends, which lost 3 bases and 6 bases, there was a span of 12 bases. This CDR3 spans 13 amino acids. The germline V gene has CDR1 MGHRA and CDR2 YSYEKL. Written as DNA, the CDR3 is TGCGCCAGCAGCCAGGGCAGGGGCGGCGAGCAGTACTTC. Encoded protein: CASSQGRGGEQYF.

V gene TRBV7-8 combines with J gene TRBJ1-4, with TRBD1 identical over 9 bases. The CDR3 contains 16 residues. The germline CDR1 and CDR2 sequences are SGHVS and FQNEAQ. Losses at the gene ends were 1 base for V and 4 bases for J; bases not matched to a gene: 4. The CDR3 is CASSLGQGVRNEKLFF. CDR3 nucleotide sequence: TGTGCCAGCAGCTTAGGACAGGGGGTCCGTAATGAAAAACTGTTTTTT.

The V gene is TRBV10-2, the J gene TRBJ1-6; TRBD1 aligns across 7 bases. The germline CDR1 and CDR2 sequences are WSHSY and SAAADI. This CDR3 comprises 14 residues. The J segment lost 6 bases and the V segment lost 8 bases, leaving 7 bases of the junction unmatched. The CDR3 loop reads CASGPGTVNSPLHF. CDR3 nucleotide sequence: TGCGCCAGCGGCCCCGGGACAGTTAATTCACCCCTCCACTTT.